The T cell receptor beta chain described here comes from a study of glioma-infiltrating T cells after dendritic cell vaccination (dated by TCRdb to the mid-2010s). For context, the study as a whole: A cohort of 15 glioblastoma patients from Phase I and II dendritic cell vaccination trials was included, of whom 9 were newly diagnosed and 6 had recurrent disease. TCR sequencing metrics, including TIL content and tumor-blood repertoire overlap, were correlated with survival after dendritic cell vaccination. Autologous tumor lysate-pulsed dendritic cell vaccination was administered to the patients between 2003 and 2012. Deep sequencing of TCR beta CDR3 regions was used to quantify tumor-infiltrating lymphocyte content and compare tumor and blood repertoires in dendritic cell-vaccinated glioblastoma patients. To make the vaccine, monocyte-derived dendritic cells were cultured for less than nine days with IL-4 and GM-CSF and then pulsed overnight with autologous tumor lysate. Each patient got three intradermal injections of the dendritic cell vaccine, spaced at biweekly intervals, in the arm below the axilla. Broader findings and caveats from the paper: The three-group TCR overlap response model was characterized as speculative, and prospective validation of the model was stated to be required. The cohort was small and heterogeneous, and full blood and tumor sets were available for few patients, with initial-recurrent tumor pairs available for even fewer patients. TCR clonality showed no direct relationship with survival, which suggests that a diverse polyclonal response may matter. After dendritic cell vaccination, a higher estimated pretreatment TIL content predicted longer time to progression and overall survival.

To be selected, patients needed enough residual fresh-frozen tumor tissue and more than two years of available survival data. None of the glioblastoma patients carried an isocitrate dehydrogenase mutation, although molecular status otherwise varied. PBMC were collected before vaccination, two weeks after the third vaccination, and at tumor progression if progression occurred. The Qiagen DNeasy Blood extraction Kit was used to extract genomic DNA. Using the immunoSEQ assay, TCRB CDR3 regions were amplified from 2 to 2.5 micrograms of genomic DNA, or from all available DNA when less than that was on hand. Multiplex PCR used 60 forward primers for TCR V beta segments and 13 reverse primers for J beta segments. Synthetic control templates were spiked into each sample at limiting dilution to estimate reads per starting template. The Illumina HiSeq System generated 87 bp sequencing reads. The paper's data handling went like this. To remove PCR and sequencing errors, closely related sequences were merged with a nearest neighbor algorithm. TCR overlap was measured as the percentage of unique tumor TCR beta sequences also present in the same patient's peripheral blood. Drawn from immuneACCESS, this table holds only the in-frame rearrangements with V and J called that TCRdb kept. Clones are partly lost; checked studies trace under half to an unresolved V gene and leave the rest unexplained. V and J calls and clone size are as listed in that table; D and trimming were resolved from the DNA. The sample table contains around 97,000 clones; only one count was recorded for roughly 76% of them. The top ten clones comprise about an eighth of the sample.

The CDR3, cysteine through phenylalanine, is 14 amino acids long. Only the CDR3 portion is preserved as DNA: 42 bases, with reading frame beginning at the first base. From a lookup of the germline V gene, CDR1 and CDR2 are MNHEY and SVGAGI. V is shortened by 0 bases, J by 8 bases, and the region joining them spans 13 bases. With regard to this clone: Its target antigen remains unknown. Base qualities were left out, and no much larger clone turns up one base away.

Specimen: blood, collected before dendritic cell vaccination. This chain joins TRBV6-5 to TRBJ1-2; too little of a D gene remains to name it. The clonotype comes from a human donor with glioblastoma. At the DNA level, the sequence is TGTGCCAGCAGTTACTCGATCACAGTTTACGGCTACACCTTC. This translates into CASSYSITVYGYTF.